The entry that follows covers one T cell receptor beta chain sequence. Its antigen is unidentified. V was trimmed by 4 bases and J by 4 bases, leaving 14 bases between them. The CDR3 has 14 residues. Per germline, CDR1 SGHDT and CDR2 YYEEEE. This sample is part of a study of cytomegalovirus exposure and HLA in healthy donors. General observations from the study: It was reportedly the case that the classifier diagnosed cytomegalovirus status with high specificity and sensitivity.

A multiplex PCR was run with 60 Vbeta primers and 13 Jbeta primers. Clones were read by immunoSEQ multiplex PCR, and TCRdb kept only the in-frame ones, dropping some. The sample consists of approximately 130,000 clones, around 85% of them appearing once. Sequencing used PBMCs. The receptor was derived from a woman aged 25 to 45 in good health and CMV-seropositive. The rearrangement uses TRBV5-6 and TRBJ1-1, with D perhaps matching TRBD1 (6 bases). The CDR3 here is CASSVPSGATEAFF. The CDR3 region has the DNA TGTGCCAGCAGCGTTCCCTCAGGGGCCACTGAAGCTTTCTTT.